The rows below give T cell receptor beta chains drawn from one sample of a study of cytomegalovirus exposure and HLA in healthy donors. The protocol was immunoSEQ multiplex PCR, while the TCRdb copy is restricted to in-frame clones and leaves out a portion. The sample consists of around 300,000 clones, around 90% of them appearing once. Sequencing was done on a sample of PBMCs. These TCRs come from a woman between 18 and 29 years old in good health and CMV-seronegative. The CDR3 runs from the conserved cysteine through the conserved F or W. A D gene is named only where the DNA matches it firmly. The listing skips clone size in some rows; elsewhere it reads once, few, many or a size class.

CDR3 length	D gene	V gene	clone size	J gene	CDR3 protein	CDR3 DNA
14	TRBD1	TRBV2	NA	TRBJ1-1	CASSQDRGGTEAFF	TGTGCCAGCAGCCAGGACAGGGGGGGCACTGAAGCTTTCTTT
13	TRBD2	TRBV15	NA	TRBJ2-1	CATSPRTRSEQFF	TGTGCCACCAGCCCTCGGACTAGAAGTGAGCAGTTCTTC
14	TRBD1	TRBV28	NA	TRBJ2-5	CASSRDSRGETQYF	TGTGCCAGCAGTCGGGACAGCCGAGGGGAGACCCAGTACTTC
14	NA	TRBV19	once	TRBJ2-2	CATSALVRSGELFF	TGTGCCACCTCTGCCCTAGTAAGGTCCGGGGAGCTGTTTTTT
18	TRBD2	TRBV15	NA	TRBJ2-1	CATSRVASGGDSYNEQFF	TGTGCCACCAGCAGAGTCGCTAGCGGGGGGGATTCCTACAATGAGCAGTTCTTC
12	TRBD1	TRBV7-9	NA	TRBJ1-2	CSSSSGQGGYTF	TGTTCCAGCAGCTCGGGACAGGGTGGCTACACCTTC
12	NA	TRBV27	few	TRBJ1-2	CASSPGTYGYTF	TGTGCCAGCAGCCCGGGGACTTATGGCTACACCTTC
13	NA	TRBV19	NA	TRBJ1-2	CASSIDANRARTF	TGTGCCAGTAGTATAGATGCGAACAGGGCGCGTACCTTC
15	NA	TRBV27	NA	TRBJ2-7	CASSFRGLGSYEQYF	TGTGCCAGTAGTTTTAGGGGTCTTGGCTCCTACGAGCAGTACTTC
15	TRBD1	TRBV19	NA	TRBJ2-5	CASSDGQGGRETQYF	TGTGCCAGCAGTGACGGACAGGGGGGTCGGGAGACCCAGTACTTC
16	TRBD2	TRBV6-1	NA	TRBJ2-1	CASSGAGTRVYNEQFF	TGTGCCAGCAGTGGCGCAGGGACTAGAGTTTACAATGAGCAGTTCTTC
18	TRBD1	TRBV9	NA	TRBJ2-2	CASSVPPGQGSNTGELFF	TGTGCCAGCAGCGTACCCCCGGGACAGGGGTCTAACACCGGGGAGCTGTTTTTT
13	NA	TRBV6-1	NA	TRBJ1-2	CASTQGGGRGYTF	TGTGCCAGCACCCAAGGGGGGGGGCGTGGCTACACCTTC
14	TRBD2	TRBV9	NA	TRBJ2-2	CASRGGPNTGELFF	TGTGCCAGCCGCGGGGGGCCGAACACCGGGGAGCTGTTTTTT
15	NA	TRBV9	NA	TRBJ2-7	CASSVGTGSSYEQYF	TGTGCCAGCAGCGTAGGGACGGGGAGCTCCTACGAGCAGTACTTC
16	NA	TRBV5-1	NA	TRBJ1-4	CASSLMSRATNEKLFF	TGCGCCAGCAGCTTGATGAGCAGGGCAACTAATGAAAAACTGTTTTTT
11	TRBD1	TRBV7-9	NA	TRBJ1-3	CARDDRGTIYF	TGTGCCAGGGACGACAGGGGCACCATATATTTT
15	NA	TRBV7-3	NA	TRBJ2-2	CASSLTTGNTGELFF	TGTGCCAGCAGCTTAACGACAGGGAACACCGGGGAGCTGTTTTTT
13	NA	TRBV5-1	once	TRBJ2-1	CASSWRIDNEQFF	TGCGCCAGCAGCTGGAGGATTGACAATGAGCAGTTCTTC
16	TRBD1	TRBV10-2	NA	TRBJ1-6	CASIQSGDRGNSPLHF	TGCGCCAGCATACAGTCCGGGGACAGGGGCAATTCACCCCTCCACTTT
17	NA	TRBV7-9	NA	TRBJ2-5	CASSLERSSAFQETQYF	TGTGCCAGCAGCTTAGAACGATCTAGCGCCTTCCAAGAGACCCAGTACTTC
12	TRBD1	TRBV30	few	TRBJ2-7	CAGGQGAGEQYF	TGTGCCGGGGGACAGGGGGCGGGTGAGCAGTACTTC
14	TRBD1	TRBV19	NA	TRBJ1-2	CASSLGQTNYGYTF	TGTGCCAGTAGTCTGGGACAGACGAACTATGGCTACACCTTC
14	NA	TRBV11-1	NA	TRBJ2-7	CASSLSLGSYEQYF	TGTGCCAGCAGCTTATCCCTAGGGAGCTACGAGCAGTACTTC
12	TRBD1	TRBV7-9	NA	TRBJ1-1	CASSQGGTEAFF	TGTGCCAGCAGTCAGGGGGGCACTGAAGCTTTCTTT